Listed below are T cell receptor beta chains from one sample, sequenced in a study of CD8+ T cells in alopecia areata. Generated by immunoSEQ multiplex PCR, the TCRdb table keeps only in-frame clones and is missing some. The sample lists fewer than 250,000 clones, around 64% seen once, with approximately 1.4% in the top ten. The specimen comprised CD4+ T cells sorted from blood, sampled at week 49, from a patient treated with tofacitinib. These receptors came from a human donor with alopecia areata. The CDR3 runs from the conserved cysteine through the conserved F or W. A D gene is named only where the DNA matches it firmly. A clone size is listed for some rows: how often the clone was seen (once, few, many), or a class if it is expanded.

CDR3 length: 16; clone size: NA; J gene: TRBJ2-7; D gene: TRBD2; V gene: TRBV4-3; CDR3 protein: CASSQGTSGANYEQYF; CDR3 DNA: TGCGCCAGCAGCCAAGGGACTAGCGGGGCCAACTACGAGCAGTACTTC
CDR3 length: 13; clone size: many; J gene: TRBJ1-3; D gene: NA; V gene: TRBV18; CDR3 protein: CASSRAEGDTIYF; CDR3 DNA: TGTGCCAGCTCACGGGCAGAAGGGGACACCATATATTTT
CDR3 length: 15; clone size: NA; J gene: TRBJ1-1; D gene: NA; V gene: TRBV5-6; CDR3 protein: CASSARDPAITEAFF; CDR3 DNA: TGTGCCAGCAGCGCCCGGGACCCGGCTATCACTGAAGCTTTCTTT
CDR3 length: 13; clone size: NA; J gene: TRBJ2-3; D gene: NA; V gene: TRBV9; CDR3 protein: CASSVGGLYTQYF; CDR3 DNA: TGTGCCAGCAGCGTAGGAGGGCTGTATACGCAGTATTTT
CDR3 length: 12; clone size: NA; J gene: TRBJ2-3; D gene: NA; V gene: TRBV2; CDR3 protein: CASSEYEDTQYF; CDR3 DNA: TGTGCCAGCAGCGAATACGAAGATACGCAGTATTTT
CDR3 length: 14; clone size: NA; J gene: TRBJ1-2; D gene: NA; V gene: TRBV11-2; CDR3 protein: CASSLTRDNYGYTF; CDR3 DNA: TGTGCCAGCAGCTTAACTCGGGACAACTATGGCTACACCTTC
CDR3 length: 11; clone size: few; J gene: TRBJ2-1; D gene: TRBD1; V gene: TRBV10-2; CDR3 protein: CASSRGNEQFF; CDR3 DNA: TGCGCCAGCAGCAGGGGGAATGAGCAGTTCTTC
CDR3 length: 14; clone size: NA; J gene: TRBJ1-1; D gene: TRBD1; V gene: TRBV28; CDR3 protein: CASSTGALNTEAFF; CDR3 DNA: TGTGCCAGCAGTACAGGGGCCCTCAACACTGAAGCTTTCTTT
CDR3 length: 15; clone size: NA; J gene: TRBJ1-2; D gene: TRBD1; V gene: TRBV30; CDR3 protein: CAWSDGQGVRYGYTF; CDR3 DNA: TGTGCCTGGAGTGACGGACAGGGGGTTCGATATGGCTACACCTTC
CDR3 length: 13; clone size: few; J gene: TRBJ2-5; D gene: NA; V gene: TRBV9; CDR3 protein: CASSASVEETQYF; CDR3 DNA: TGTGCCAGCAGCGCCTCTGTGGAAGAGACCCAGTACTTC
CDR3 length: 12; clone size: NA; J gene: TRBJ2-7; D gene: NA; V gene: TRBV7-2; CDR3 protein: CASSGSSYEQYF; CDR3 DNA: TGTGCCAGCAGCGGTAGCTCCTACGAGCAGTACTTC
CDR3 length: 13; clone size: NA; J gene: TRBJ2-7; D gene: NA; V gene: TRBV30; CDR3 protein: CAFGTFRTYEQYF; CDR3 DNA: TGTGCCTTCGGGACGTTCCGAACCTACGAGCAGTACTTC
CDR3 length: 13; clone size: NA; J gene: TRBJ1-1; D gene: TRBD1; V gene: TRBV2; CDR3 protein: CASSVGQGIEAFF; CDR3 DNA: TGTGCCAGCAGTGTGGGACAGGGGATAGAAGCTTTCTTT
CDR3 length: 13; clone size: NA; J gene: TRBJ1-2; D gene: TRBD1; V gene: TRBV18; CDR3 protein: CASSRLGQEHYTF; CDR3 DNA: TGTGCCAGCTCACGGTTGGGACAGGAACACTACACCTTC
CDR3 length: 13; clone size: NA; J gene: TRBJ2-1; D gene: NA; V gene: TRBV14; CDR3 protein: CASSQGSVGQQFF; CDR3 DNA: TGTGCCAGCAGCCAAGGATCGGTAGGACAGCAGTTCTTC
CDR3 length: 15; clone size: NA; J gene: TRBJ1-5; D gene: NA; V gene: TRBV30; CDR3 protein: CAWSHGPTSNQPQHF; CDR3 DNA: TGTGCCTGGAGTCACGGGCCAACTAGCAATCAGCCCCAGCATTTT
CDR3 length: 11; clone size: NA; J gene: TRBJ1-2; D gene: NA; V gene: TRBV29-1; CDR3 protein: CSVVNQDGYTF; CDR3 DNA: TGCAGCGTAGTGAACCAGGATGGCTACACCTTC
CDR3 length: 14; clone size: NA; J gene: TRBJ1-6; D gene: NA; V gene: TRBV10-3; CDR3 protein: CAISESGADSPLHF; CDR3 DNA: TGTGCCATCAGTGAGTCAGGGGCCGATTCACCCCTCCACTTT
CDR3 length: 14; clone size: NA; J gene: TRBJ2-7; D gene: TRBD1; V gene: TRBV30; CDR3 protein: CAWRGQGRAYEQYF; CDR3 DNA: TGTGCCTGGAGGGGACAGGGTCGGGCCTACGAGCAGTACTTC
CDR3 length: 12; clone size: NA; J gene: TRBJ1-6; D gene: NA; V gene: TRBV2; CDR3 protein: CASRVLNSPLHF; CDR3 DNA: TGTGCCAGCAGGGTACTAAATTCACCCCTCCACTTT
CDR3 length: 13; clone size: NA; J gene: TRBJ1-4; D gene: NA; V gene: TRBV30; CDR3 protein: CAWSGGRHEELFF; CDR3 DNA: TGTGCCTGGAGTGGGGGGAGACATGAGGAACTGTTTTTT
CDR3 length: 16; clone size: NA; J gene: TRBJ2-1; D gene: TRBD1; V gene: TRBV6-1; CDR3 protein: CASSGMRGTGGPEQFF; CDR3 DNA: TGTGCCAGCAGTGGAATGAGGGGGACAGGGGGGCCGGAGCAGTTCTTC
CDR3 length: 15; clone size: NA; J gene: TRBJ2-3; D gene: NA; V gene: TRBV9; CDR3 protein: CASSITGTSTDTQYF; CDR3 DNA: TGTGCCAGCAGCATAACCGGGACTAGCACAGATACGCAGTATTTT
CDR3 length: 14; clone size: NA; J gene: TRBJ2-7; D gene: NA; V gene: TRBV10-1; CDR3 protein: CASSENLSRDEQYF; CDR3 DNA: TGCGCCAGCAGTGAGAATCTGTCCAGGGACGAGCAGTACTTC
CDR3 length: 14; clone size: NA; J gene: TRBJ1-1; D gene: NA; V gene: TRBV29-1; CDR3 protein: CSVETGWVNTEAFF; CDR3 DNA: TGCAGCGTCGAGACAGGATGGGTGAACACTGAAGCTTTCTTT
CDR3 length: 11; clone size: NA; J gene: TRBJ2-5; D gene: TRBD1; V gene: TRBV20-1; CDR3 protein: CSARDRGTQYF; CDR3 DNA: TGCAGTGCCCGGGACAGGGGTACCCAGTACTTC
CDR3 length: 11; clone size: NA; J gene: TRBJ1-2; D gene: NA; V gene: TRBV30; CDR3 protein: CAWSPADGYTF; CDR3 DNA: TGTGCCTGGAGTCCTGCAGATGGCTACACCTTC
CDR3 length: 15; clone size: NA; J gene: TRBJ2-7; D gene: TRBD1; V gene: TRBV7-2; CDR3 protein: CASSLDRRVSYEQYF; CDR3 DNA: TGTGCCAGCAGCTTGGACAGGCGGGTCAGCTACGAGCAGTACTTC
CDR3 length: 14; clone size: NA; J gene: TRBJ2-1; D gene: TRBD2; V gene: TRBV7-8; CDR3 protein: CASSRTSGGEEQFF; CDR3 DNA: TGTGCCAGCAGCCGGACTAGCGGGGGTGAAGAGCAGTTCTTC
CDR3 length: 16; clone size: few; J gene: TRBJ2-6; D gene: NA; V gene: TRBV7-2; CDR3 protein: CASTQEWGPGANVLTF; CDR3 DNA: TGTGCCAGCACGCAAGAGTGGGGTCCGGGGGCCAACGTCCTGACTTTC
CDR3 length: 17; clone size: NA; J gene: TRBJ2-2; D gene: NA; V gene: TRBV5-1; CDR3 protein: CASSLEAQTGGTGELFF; CDR3 DNA: TGCGCCAGCAGCTTGGAAGCCCAGACAGGAGGCACCGGGGAGCTGTTTTTT
CDR3 length: 15; clone size: NA; J gene: TRBJ2-7; D gene: TRBD2; V gene: TRBV27; CDR3 protein: CASSSLTSGGYEQYF; CDR3 DNA: TGTGCCAGCAGTTCCCTAACTAGCGGGGGTTACGAGCAGTACTTC
CDR3 length: 12; clone size: many; J gene: TRBJ2-5; D gene: NA; V gene: TRBV2; CDR3 protein: CASRLAWETQYF; CDR3 DNA: TGTGCCAGCAGGTTAGCCTGGGAGACCCAGTACTTC